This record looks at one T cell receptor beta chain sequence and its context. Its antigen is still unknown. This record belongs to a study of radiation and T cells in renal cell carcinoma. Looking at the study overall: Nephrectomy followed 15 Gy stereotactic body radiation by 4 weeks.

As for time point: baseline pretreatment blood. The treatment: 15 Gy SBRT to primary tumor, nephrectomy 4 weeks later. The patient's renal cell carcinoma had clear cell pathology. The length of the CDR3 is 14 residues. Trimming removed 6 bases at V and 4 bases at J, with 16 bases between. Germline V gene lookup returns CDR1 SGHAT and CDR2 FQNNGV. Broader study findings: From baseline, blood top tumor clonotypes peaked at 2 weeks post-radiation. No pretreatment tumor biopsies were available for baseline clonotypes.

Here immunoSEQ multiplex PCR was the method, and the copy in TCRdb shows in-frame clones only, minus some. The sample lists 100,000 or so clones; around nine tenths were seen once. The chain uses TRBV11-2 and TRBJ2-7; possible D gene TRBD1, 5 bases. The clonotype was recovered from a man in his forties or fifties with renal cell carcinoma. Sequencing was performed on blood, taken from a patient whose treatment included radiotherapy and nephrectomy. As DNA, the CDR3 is TGTGCCAGCAGATCCATCCGACAGCTGTACGAGCAGTACTTC. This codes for CASRSIRQLYEQYF. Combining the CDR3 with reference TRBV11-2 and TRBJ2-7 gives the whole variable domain EAGVAQSPRYKIIEKRQSVAFWCNPISGHATLYWYQQILGQGPKLLIQFQNNGVVDDSQLPKDRFSAERLKGVDSTLKIQPAKLEDSAVYLCASRSIRQLYEQYFGPGTRLTVT.